A selection of T cell receptor beta chains follows, all from one sample in a study of response to subunit inactivated influenza vaccine. TCRdb passed the RT-PCR reads through MiXCR, listing each CDR3 protein once. The table shows around 580,000 distinct CDR3 sequences, with 10% to 15% occurring only once. The material was PBMCs from blood, obtained on the day of vaccination. These receptors were collected from a man aged 50 to 60 who received an inactivated influenza vaccine. Each CDR3 is given with its conserved first and last residue. The order of the fields is clone size, V gene, D gene, J gene, CDR3 protein, CDR3 DNA. A D gene is named only where the DNA matches it firmly. Part of the rows lack a size; the others show once, few, many or a class for expanded clones.

-	TRBV12-3/TRBV12-4	TRBD1	TRBJ2-7	CASSFWTGTYEQYF	TGTGCCAGCAGTTTCTGGACAGGTACCTACGAGCAGTACTTC
few	TRBV5-1	-	TRBJ2-5	CASSPNSAQETQYF	TGCGCCAGCAGCCCCAATAGCGCCCAAGAGACCCAGTACTTC
many	TRBV15	TRBD2	TRBJ2-1	CATSLAGNHNEQFF	TGTGCCACCAGCTTAGCGGGAAATCACAATGAGCAGTTCTTC
-	TRBV4-2	-	TRBJ2-2	CASSQDGRHTGELFF	TGTGCCAGCAGCCAAGACGGCCGACACACCGGGGAGCTGTTTTTT
many	TRBV15	TRBD1	TRBJ2-1	CATSRDRQGYNEQFF	TGTGCCACCAGCAGAGATAGACAGGGTTACAATGAGCAGTTCTTC
-	TRBV12-3/TRBV12-4	-	TRBJ1-5	CASSLSRGNQPQHF	TGTGCCAGCAGTTTATCCAGGGGCAATCAGCCCCAGCATTTT
many	TRBV5-5	-	TRBJ2-1	CASSSTGSEQFF	TGTGCCAGCAGCTCAACAGGGTCTGAGCAGTTCTTC
few	TRBV20-1	TRBD1	TRBJ2-7	CSARDNDRANEQYF	TGCAGTGCTAGAGATAACGACAGGGCGAACGAGCAGTACTTC
few	TRBV28	TRBD2	TRBJ2-3	CASSLRAGVADTQYF	TGTGCCAGCAGTTTAAGAGCGGGGGTAGCAGATACGCAGTATTTT
few	TRBV6-5	-	TRBJ2-2	CASSYLSGGELFF	TGTGCCAGCAGTTACCTTTCAGGCGGGGAGCTGTTTTTT
-	TRBV20-1	TRBD2	TRBJ2-7	CSARVKGLAGGQPYEQYF	TGCAGTGCTAGAGTTAAGGGACTAGCGGGAGGGCAACCCTACGAGCAGTACTTC
-	TRBV6-2/TRBV6-3	-	TRBJ1-2	CASSSLTIRANYGYTF	TGTGCCAGCAGTTCTCTCACGATACGGGCAAACTATGGCTACACCTTC
few	TRBV7-8	TRBD2	TRBJ2-7	CASSLLGGLATYEQYF	TGTGCCAGCAGCTTACTCGGAGGACTAGCTACCTACGAGCAGTACTTC
few	TRBV20-1	TRBD2	TRBJ2-7	CSAPKPGLAGDQYF	TGCAGTGCTCCCAAACCGGGACTAGCGGGAGACCAGTACTTC
many	TRBV5-1	-	TRBJ1-4	CASSPGGTNEKLFF	TGCGCCAGCAGCCCGGGTGGAACTAATGAAAAACTGTTTTTT
once	TRBV7-2	TRBD2	TRBJ2-3	CASSPTSRAQYF	TGTGCCAGCAGCCCGACTAGCCGCGCGCAGTATTTT
many	TRBV11-2	TRBD2	TRBJ2-3	CASSPTSGGLRFSTDTQYF	TGTGCCAGCAGCCCGACTAGCGGGGGGCTTAGATTCAGCACAGATACGCAGTATTTT
-	TRBV2	-	TRBJ2-7	CATRRDTAYEQYF	TGTGCCACCAGGAGGGACACAGCATACGAGCAGTACTTC
few	TRBV12-3/TRBV12-4	TRBD2	TRBJ2-5	CAARLAGQETQYF	TGTGCCGCTCGACTAGCGGGGCAAGAGACCCAGTACTTC
-	TRBV3-1	TRBD2	TRBJ2-1	CASSVSGGNGFF	TGTGCCAGCAGCGTTAGCGGGGGGAATGGGTTCTTC
-	TRBV20-1	TRBD2	TRBJ2-7	CSARIIAGVIYEQYF	TGCAGTGCTAGAATCATAGCGGGGGTAATCTACGAGCAGTACTTC
-	TRBV6-5	-	TRBJ1-1	CASSVTRTANTEAFF	TGTGCCAGCAGTGTTACTCGGACGGCGAACACTGAAGCTTTCTTT
-	TRBV6-2/TRBV6-3	-	TRBJ1-5	CASSRDYYQPQHF	TGTGCCAGCAGTCGCGATTATTATCAGCCCCAGCATTTT
few	TRBV9	-	TRBJ2-3	CASSVATGSYTDTQYF	TGTGCCAGCAGCGTAGCTACTGGCAGTTACACAGATACGCAGTATTTT
many	TRBV28	TRBD1	TRBJ1-5	CASSILDRVHQPQHF	TGTGCCAGCAGTATACTCGACAGGGTACACCAGCCCCAGCATTTT
-	TRBV12-3/TRBV12-4	-	TRBJ2-1	CASSLVNGWNEQFF	TGTGCCAGCAGTTTGGTTAACGGCTGGAATGAGCAGTTCTTC
-	TRBV7-9	-	TRBJ2-3	CASSVSAGTDTQYF	TGTGCCAGCAGCGTTAGCGCGGGCACAGATACGCAGTATTTT
-	TRBV7-2	TRBD1	TRBJ2-2	CASSLKGAAPGTGELFF	TGTGCCAGCAGCTTAAAGGGGGCCGCACCCGGCACCGGGGAGCTGTTTTTT
few	TRBV7-2	TRBD1	TRBJ2-5	CASRLTGGAQTQYF	TGTGCCAGCAGGTTAACAGGGGGCGCGCAGACCCAGTACTTC
-	TRBV28	-	TRBJ1-4	CASSFWTNNEKLFF	TGTGCCAGCAGTTTCTGGACGAACAATGAAAAACTGTTTTTT
-	TRBV20-1	TRBD2	TRBJ2-1	CSAITGTRRNEQFF	TGCAGTGCTATTACCGGGACTAGGAGGAATGAGCAGTTCTTC
many	TRBV3-1	TRBD1	TRBJ2-2	CASSPRDRDTGELFF	TGTGCCAGCAGCCCCCGGGACAGAGACACCGGGGAGCTGTTTTTT
few	TRBV27	TRBD1	TRBJ2-7	CASNRLGQGIYEQYF	TGTGCCAGCAACCGATTGGGACAGGGCATCTACGAGCAGTACTTC
many	TRBV5-1	TRBD1	TRBJ1-2	CASSLTGGNYGYTF	TGCGCCAGCAGCTTGACAGGGGGCAACTATGGCTACACCTTC
few	TRBV12-3/TRBV12-4	-	TRBJ2-2	CASTLVGVNTGELFF	TGTGCCAGCACTCTAGTAGGGGTCAACACCGGGGAGCTGTTTTTT
many	TRBV7-9	-	TRBJ2-1	CAIIWLAGNEQFF	TGTGCCATCATCTGGCTAGCAGGCAATGAGCAGTTCTTC
-	TRBV28	TRBD2	TRBJ2-1	CASRTSGDSYNEQFF	TGTGCCAGCAGGACTAGCGGGGACTCCTACAATGAGCAGTTCTTC
-	TRBV9	-	TRBJ2-7	CASSVEQSSYEQYF	TGTGCCAGCAGCGTAGAACAGTCTTCCTACGAGCAGTACTTC
many	TRBV29-1	-	TRBJ2-7	CSVETRGSSYEQYF	TGCAGCGTTGAAACGAGGGGGAGCTCCTACGAGCAGTACTTC
-	TRBV15	TRBD1	TRBJ1-4	CATSRDENRGSQNEKLFF	TGTGCCACCAGCAGAGATGAGAACAGGGGGTCTCAGAATGAAAAACTGTTTTTT
-	TRBV6-2/TRBV6-3	-	TRBJ2-2	CASSYPTGSTTGELFF	TGTGCCAGCAGTTACCCAACAGGCTCGACCACCGGGGAGCTGTTTTTT
-	TRBV9	TRBD1	TRBJ2-1	CASSVSGQESYNEQFF	TGTGCCAGCAGCGTGAGTGGACAGGAGTCCTACAATGAGCAGTTCTTC
-	TRBV7-8	TRBD2	TRBJ2-5	CASSPSFGTSDLETQYF	TGTGCCAGCAGTCCAAGCTTCGGGACTAGCGATCTGGAGACCCAGTACTTC
-	TRBV6-1	-	TRBJ1-2	CASSGIGTLYGYTF	TGTGCCAGCAGTGGAATCGGGACGCTTTATGGCTACACCTTC
-	TRBV10-3	TRBD2	TRBJ2-3	CAISDGGGDTDTQYF	TGTGCCATCAGTGACGGCGGGGGGGACACAGATACGCAGTATTTT
few	TRBV10-3	-	TRBJ2-1	CAISESRAGLYNEQFF	TGTGCCATCAGTGAGTCGAGGGCTGGGCTGTACAATGAGCAGTTCTTC
few	TRBV29-1	-	TRBJ1-2	CSVEQATGSYTF	TGCAGCGTTGAACAGGCTACGGGTAGCTACACCTTC
many	TRBV3-1	-	TRBJ2-5	CASSHSFSGMETQYF	TGTGCCAGCAGCCACTCCTTCTCGGGTATGGAGACCCAGTACTTC
-	TRBV28	-	TRBJ2-7	CASRLPGARQYF	TGTGCCAGCAGACTGCCCGGAGCGAGGCAGTACTTC
few	TRBV2	-	TRBJ2-7	CASSEAGFSSYEQYF	TGTGCCAGCAGTGAGGCAGGCTTCAGTTCCTACGAGCAGTACTTC
-	TRBV12-3/TRBV12-4	-	TRBJ1-2	CASSSTARGGYTF	TGTGCCAGCAGTTCCACGGCGCGGGGTGGCTACACCTTC
-	TRBV4-1	TRBD2	TRBJ2-2	CASTIAGGRTGELFF	TGCGCCAGCACCATAGCGGGGGGCCGGACCGGGGAGCTGTTTTTT